This T cell receptor beta chain was profiled in a study of T-cell reconstitution after alpha-beta-depleted transplantation in children. Unique molecular identifiers were incorporated into the prepared TCRbeta library. TCRdb analysed the PCR reads with MiXCR anew, one entry per CDR3 protein. The sample contains roughly 790,000 distinct CDR3 sequences, around 15% of which appear only once. This CDR3 is 16 amino acids long. Regarding this clonotype: Its target is unknown.

General study points: Diversity of TCRbeta at day 60 was high in some patients, arising from surviving recipient T cells and thymic progenitors. Newly produced T cells mostly provided counts and TCRbeta diversity after one year, as hyperexpanded clones declined.

This chain uses TRBV21-1 with TRBJ2-1; TRBD2, as called in the table, went unchecked against the DNA. TRBV21-1 is a listed pseudogene. The source material was PBMCs, mostly from graft donor cells, sampled 360 days after TCRalphabeta/CD19-depleted stem cell transplant. This sequence was found in a male patient younger than 18 who had a stem cell transplant for acute lymphoblastic leukemia, so the T cells may come from the graft donor. The CDR3 coding sequence is TGTGCCAGCAGCGGGGAGGGCGGGAGAAAGTACAATGAGCAGTTCTTC. Its translation is CASSGEGGRKYNEQFF.